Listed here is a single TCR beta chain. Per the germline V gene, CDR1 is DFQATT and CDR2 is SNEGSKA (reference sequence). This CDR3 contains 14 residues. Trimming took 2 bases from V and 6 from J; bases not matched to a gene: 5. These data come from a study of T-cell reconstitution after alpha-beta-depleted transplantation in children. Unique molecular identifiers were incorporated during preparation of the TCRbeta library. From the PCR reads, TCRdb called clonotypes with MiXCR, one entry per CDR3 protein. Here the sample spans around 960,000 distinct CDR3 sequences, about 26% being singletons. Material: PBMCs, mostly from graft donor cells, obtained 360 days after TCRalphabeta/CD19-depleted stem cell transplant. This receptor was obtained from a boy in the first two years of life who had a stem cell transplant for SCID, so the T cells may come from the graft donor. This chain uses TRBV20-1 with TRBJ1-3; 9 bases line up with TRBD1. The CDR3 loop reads CSARTGGPINTIYF. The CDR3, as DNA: TGCAGTGCTAGAACAGGGGGCCCAATAAACACCATATATTTT.